The 7 T cell receptor beta chains listed next were all sequenced from one sample in a study of T cells after yellow fever vaccination. From the 5' RACE reads, TCRdb called clonotypes with MiXCR, one entry per CDR3 protein. The sample holds about 260,000 distinct CDR3 sequences; 3.6% are singletons and the top ten take under 20%. The starting material was PBMCs, obtained 15 days after the yellow fever booster vaccination. Receptor source: a young man who received the YFV17D yellow fever vaccine.

This clonotype came up many times. The chain links TRBV7-8 to TRBJ1-2; no firm D call. The CDR3 runs to 12 residues. The V gene lost 3 bases and the J gene lost 3 bases, with 5 bases spanning the gap. Germline V lookup: CDR1 SGHVS, CDR2 FQNEAQ. CDR3 region: CASSFTHYGYTF. DNA of the CDR3: TGTGCCAGCAGCTTTACGCACTATGGCTACACCTTC.

The J gene is TRBJ1-5, the V gene TRBV19; no clear D. The V end was cut by 11 bases, the J end by 3 bases, with 14 bases between. CDR3 length equals 13 residues. The V gene's germline CDR1 is LNHDA and CDR2 SQIVND (reference sequence). This CDR3 is CASAGYTNQPQHF. The CDR3 coding sequence is TGTGCCTCCGCGGGGTATACCAATCAGCCCCAGCATTTT.

This clonotype was recorded at least ten times. The rearrangement uses TRBV5-1 and TRBJ2-7, with 7 bases fitting TRBD1. The CDR3 totals 15 residues. J was trimmed by 0 bases and V by 1 base; bases with no gene match: 4. Germline V gene lookup returns CDR1 SGHRS and CDR2 YFSETQ. CDR3 DNA: TGCGCCAGCAGCTTGAACCGGGACAGCTCCTACGAGCAGTACTTC. This sequence encodes CASSLNRDSSYEQYF.

This clonotype was counted ten times or more. J is TRBJ2-7 and V is TRBV7-9, with D possibly being TRBD1 (6 bases). The CDR3 consists of 13 residues. The V end was cut by 5 bases, the J end by 1 base, with 9 bases between. The V gene's germline CDR1 is SEHNR and CDR2 FQNEAQ (reference sequence). CDR3 region: CASSGGGSYEQYV. The CDR3 bases are TGTGCCAGCAGCGGGGGCGGTTCCTACGAGCAGTACGTC.

This clonotype has at least ten counts. V is TRBV4-1 and J is TRBJ2-1; 9 nucleotides match TRBD2. V trimming: 0 bases; J trimming: 8 bases; junction bases outside the gene matches: 5. Germline V gene sequence: CDR1 MGHRA, CDR2 YSYEKL. The CDR3 sequence is 15 residues long. CDR3 DNA: TGCGCCAGCAGCCAAGAGCGGGGGGGCCTTCATGAGCAGTTCTTC. Translated: CASSQERGGLHEQFF.

At least ten counts were recorded for this clonotype. The chain recombines TRBV2 with TRBJ2-5; TRBD2 matches at 10 bases. This CDR3 comprises 15 residues. Trimming at V came to 4 bases and at J to 6 bases, leaving 8 bases not matched to a gene. Germline V CDR1 and CDR2: SNHLY, FYNNEI. The DNA of the CDR3 is TGTGCCAGCAGTGTGGGCGAGCGGGGGGGCCAGACCCAGTACTTC. Translating gives CASSVGERGGQTQYF.

This clonotype was found many times. The J gene is TRBJ2-7, the V gene TRBV6-5; possibly TRBD1 for D (5 bases). Per the germline V gene, CDR1 is MNHEY and CDR2 is SVGAGI. V was shortened by 0 bases and J by 5 bases, with 14 bases between the two germline ends. The CDR3 has 15 residues. CDR3 bases: TGTGCCAGCAGTTACTCGGGAACTTTAGGGGACGAGCAGTACTTC. Residues: CASSYSGTLGDEQYF.